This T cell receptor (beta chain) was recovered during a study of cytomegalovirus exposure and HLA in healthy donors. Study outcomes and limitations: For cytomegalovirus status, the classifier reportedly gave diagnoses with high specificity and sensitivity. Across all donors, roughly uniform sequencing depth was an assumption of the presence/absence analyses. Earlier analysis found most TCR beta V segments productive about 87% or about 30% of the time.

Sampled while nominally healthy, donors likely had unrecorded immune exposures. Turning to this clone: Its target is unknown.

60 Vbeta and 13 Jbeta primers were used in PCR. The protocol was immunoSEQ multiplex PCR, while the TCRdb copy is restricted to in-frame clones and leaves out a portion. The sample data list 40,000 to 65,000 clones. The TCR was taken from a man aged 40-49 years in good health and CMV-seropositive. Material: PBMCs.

The CDR3: CASSLGISRRDTQYF. Written as DNA, the CDR3 is TGTGCCAGCAGCCTGGGTATTTCTAGACGAGATACGCAGTATTTT. This rearrangement joins TRBV14 to TRBJ2-3; D remains ambiguous. The V gene lost 4 bases and the J gene lost 5 bases, with 16 bases spanning the gap. The length of the CDR3 is 15 residues. Germline V gene lookup returns CDR1 SGHDN and CDR2 FVKESK.